This T cell receptor (beta chain) was identified in a study of cytomegalovirus exposure and HLA in healthy donors. Notes on the study in general: Association of a missense DCLRE1C variant with TCR beta V- and J-gene trimming was reported in a later analysis. Within the data, a cluster of highly shared sequence variants was likely a sequencing artifact.

Each donor's status was that of a healthy bone marrow donor. With regard to this clone: Antigen specificity is unknown.

Primers for the PCR totalled 60 Vbeta and 13 Jbeta. Assay used: immunoSEQ multiplex PCR; TCRdb lists only in-frame clones, some missing. Seen here are some 130,000 clones, roughly four fifths observed once, and the top ten hold 8.1%. The CDR3 is 14 residues long. Trimming removed 4 bases from V and 7 bases from J; junction bases left unmatched: 7. CDR1 is SQVTM and CDR2 is ANQGSEA in the germline V gene. The TCR was taken from a woman aged 50 to 60 in good health and CMV-seropositive. The sequenced material came from PBMCs. The chain employs TRBV29-1 and TRBJ2-1, with TRBD2 matching over 10 bases. For the CDR3, the DNA is TGCAGCGTTGCCTGGCTAGCGGGAGTTAATGAGCAGTTCTTC. Translation: CSVAWLAGVNEQFF.